Given below is one T cell receptor beta chain in context. No antigen is known for it. The input lacks base qualities; no much larger clone sits a single base away. This record belongs to a study of CD8 T cells in ankylosing spondylitis (TCRdb year 2017). Context from the whole study: The study profiled T cell receptor beta repertoires in healthy donors and ankylosing spondylitis patients to find disease-linked TCR variants. Peripheral blood was sampled, and synovial fluid was also collected from ankylosing spondylitis patients. The whole study cohort included 90 to 120 healthy donors and 25 ankylosing spondylitis patients. Overall study outcomes, separate from this receptor: Some of the motif variants had been reported before in the synovial fluid and blood of reactive arthritis patients, a finding that suggests common disease-initiation mechanisms. A CD8+ phenotype was shown by the disease-linked clones, which were found at relatively low frequencies in peripheral blood. According to the report, matched synovial fluid samples from ankylosing spondylitis patients were significantly enriched for the disease-linked clones. Blood from ankylosing spondylitis patients appeared to be characterized by a TCR beta motif composed of 7 to 9 highly homologous amino acid variants.

Sequencing took place on an Illumina HiSeq 2500. TCR beta libraries were prepared by quantitative 5'-RACE with molecular barcodes. In the paper's pipeline: To identify disease-linked TCR variants, a new computational method was used, one built on a probabilistic model of VDJ rearrangement. TCRdb handled the public reads itself, with Q25 trimming in fastp and clone calling in MiXCR, and kept productive beta chains. Each record represents a unique CDR3 protein, reported with the most common genes and DNA among its rows. These V and J calls rely on TCRdb rather than the paper's analysis. The sample data list over 400,000 distinct CDR3 sequences, and roughly 25% of these were observed just once. Over 0.8% of the sample is held by the ten biggest clonotypes. V and J are trimmed by 2 bases and 4 bases, and the gene matches miss 12 bases of the junction. The germline V gene (reference sequence) sets CDR1 to SGHAT and CDR2 to FQDESV. From its cysteine to its phenylalanine, the CDR3 spans 18 amino acids. The only DNA kept is the CDR3, 54 bases in frame from the first base.

In this chain, TRBV11-1 is recombined with TRBJ2-3; the central 10 bases match TRBD2. What was sequenced was blood, either unsorted or a sorted T cell fraction (not recorded which). This clonotype originated in a male donor with ankylosing spondylitis. CDR3 loop: CASSLSASGSPGADTQYF. The DNA sequence reads TGTGCCAGCAGCTTAAGCGCTAGCGGGAGCCCAGGGGCAGATACGCAGTATTTT.